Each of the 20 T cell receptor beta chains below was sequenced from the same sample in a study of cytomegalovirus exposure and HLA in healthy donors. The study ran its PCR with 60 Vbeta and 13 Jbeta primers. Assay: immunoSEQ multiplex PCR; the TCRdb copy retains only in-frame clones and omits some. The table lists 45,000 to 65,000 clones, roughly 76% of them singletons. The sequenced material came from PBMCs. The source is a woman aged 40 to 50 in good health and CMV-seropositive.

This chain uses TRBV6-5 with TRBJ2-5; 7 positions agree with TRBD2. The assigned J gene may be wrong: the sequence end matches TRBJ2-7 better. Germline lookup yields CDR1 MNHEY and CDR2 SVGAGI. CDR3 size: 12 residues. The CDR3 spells CASRTGGYEQYF. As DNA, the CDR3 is TGTGCCAGCAGGACGGGGGGCTACGAGCAGTACTTC.

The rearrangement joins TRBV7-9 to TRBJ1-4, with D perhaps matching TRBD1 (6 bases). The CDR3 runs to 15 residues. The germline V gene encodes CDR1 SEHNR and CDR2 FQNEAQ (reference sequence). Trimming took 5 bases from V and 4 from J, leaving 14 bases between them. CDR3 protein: CASSLNRALNEKLFF. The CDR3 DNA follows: TGTGCCAGCAGCCTAAACAGGGCCCTTAATGAAAAACTGTTTTTT.

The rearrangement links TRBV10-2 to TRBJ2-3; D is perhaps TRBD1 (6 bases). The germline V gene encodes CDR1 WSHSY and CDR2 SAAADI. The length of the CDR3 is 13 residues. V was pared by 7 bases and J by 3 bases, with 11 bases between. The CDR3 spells CASMARGTDTQYF. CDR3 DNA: TGCGCCAGCATGGCCAGGGGAACAGATACGCAGTATTTT.

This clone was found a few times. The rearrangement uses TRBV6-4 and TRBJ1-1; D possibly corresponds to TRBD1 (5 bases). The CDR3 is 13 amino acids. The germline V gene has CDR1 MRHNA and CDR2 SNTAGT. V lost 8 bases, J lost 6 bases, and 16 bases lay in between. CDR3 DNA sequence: TGTGCCAGCGCGGCAGGGTTCGGCGCTGAAGCTTTCTTT. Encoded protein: CASAAGFGAEAFF.

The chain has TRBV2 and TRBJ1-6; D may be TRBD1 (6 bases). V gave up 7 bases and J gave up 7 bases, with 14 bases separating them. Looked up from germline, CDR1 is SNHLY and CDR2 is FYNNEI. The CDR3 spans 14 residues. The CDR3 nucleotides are TGTGCCAGCACAGGGGCTCACGGAAATTCACCCCTCCACTTT. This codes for CASTGAHGNSPLHF.

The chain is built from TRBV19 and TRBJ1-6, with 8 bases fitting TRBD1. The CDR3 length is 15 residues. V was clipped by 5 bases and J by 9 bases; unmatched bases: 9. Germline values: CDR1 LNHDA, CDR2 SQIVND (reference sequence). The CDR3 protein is CASSGQGDRSSPLHF. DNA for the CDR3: TGTGCCAGTAGTGGACAGGGCGATAGAAGTTCACCCCTCCACTTT.

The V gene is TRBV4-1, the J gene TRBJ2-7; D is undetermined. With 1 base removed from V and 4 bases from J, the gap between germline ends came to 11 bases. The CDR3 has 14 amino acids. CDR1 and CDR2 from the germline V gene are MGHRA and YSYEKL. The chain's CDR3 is CASSQGAALYEQYF. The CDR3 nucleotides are TGCGCCAGCAGCCAAGGGGCAGCCCTATACGAGCAGTACTTC.

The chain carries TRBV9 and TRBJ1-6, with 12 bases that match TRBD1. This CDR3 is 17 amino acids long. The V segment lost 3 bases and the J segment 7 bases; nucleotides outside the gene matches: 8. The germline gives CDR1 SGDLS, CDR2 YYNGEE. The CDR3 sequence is CASSELVGQGANSPLHF. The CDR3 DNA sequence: TGTGCCAGCAGCGAGCTAGTGGGACAGGGGGCCAATTCACCCCTCCACTTT.

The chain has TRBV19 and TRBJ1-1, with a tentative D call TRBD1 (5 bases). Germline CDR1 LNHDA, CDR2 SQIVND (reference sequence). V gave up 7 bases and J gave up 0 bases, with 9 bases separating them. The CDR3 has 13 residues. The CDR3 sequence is CASKAGLNTEAFF. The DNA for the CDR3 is TGTGCCAGTAAGGCAGGGCTGAACACTGAAGCTTTCTTT.

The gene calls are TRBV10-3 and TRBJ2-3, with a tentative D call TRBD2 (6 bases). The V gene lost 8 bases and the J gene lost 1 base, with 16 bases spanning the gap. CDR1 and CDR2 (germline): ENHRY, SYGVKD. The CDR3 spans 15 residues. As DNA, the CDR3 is TGTGCCATCCGGAAGTCCGGCGGGGGCACAGATACGCAGTATTTT. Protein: CAIRKSGGGTDTQYF.

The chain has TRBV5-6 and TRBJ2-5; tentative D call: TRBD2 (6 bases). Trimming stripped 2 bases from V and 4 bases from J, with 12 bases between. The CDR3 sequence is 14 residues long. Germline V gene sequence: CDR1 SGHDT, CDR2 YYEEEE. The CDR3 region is CASSFDDGGETQYF. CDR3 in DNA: TGTGCCAGCAGCTTCGACGACGGGGGAGAGACCCAGTACTTC.

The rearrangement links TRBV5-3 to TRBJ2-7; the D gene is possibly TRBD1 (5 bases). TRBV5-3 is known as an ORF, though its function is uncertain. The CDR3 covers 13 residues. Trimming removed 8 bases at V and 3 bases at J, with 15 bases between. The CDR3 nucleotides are TGTGCCAGCAGAATGACAGAGCGCTACGAGCAGTACTTC. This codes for CASRMTERYEQYF.

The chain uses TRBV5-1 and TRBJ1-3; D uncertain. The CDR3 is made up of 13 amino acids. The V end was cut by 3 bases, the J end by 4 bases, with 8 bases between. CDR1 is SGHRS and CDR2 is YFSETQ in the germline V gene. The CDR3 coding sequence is TGCGCCAGCAGCTCTGACATGGGAAACACCATATATTTT. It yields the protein CASSSDMGNTIYF.

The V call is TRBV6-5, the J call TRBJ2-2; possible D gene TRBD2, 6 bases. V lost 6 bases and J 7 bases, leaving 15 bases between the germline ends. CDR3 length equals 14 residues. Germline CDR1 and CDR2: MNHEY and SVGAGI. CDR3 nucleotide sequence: TGTGCCAGCAGGCGGGACTCGGGGTACGGGGAGCTGTTTTTT. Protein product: CASRRDSGYGELFF.

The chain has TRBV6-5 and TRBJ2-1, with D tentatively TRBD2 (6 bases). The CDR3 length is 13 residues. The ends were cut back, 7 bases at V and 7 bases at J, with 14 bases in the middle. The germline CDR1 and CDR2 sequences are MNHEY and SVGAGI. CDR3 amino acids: CASTPGGRNEQFF. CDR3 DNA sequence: TGTGCCAGCACCCCGGGTGGGAGGAATGAGCAGTTCTTC.

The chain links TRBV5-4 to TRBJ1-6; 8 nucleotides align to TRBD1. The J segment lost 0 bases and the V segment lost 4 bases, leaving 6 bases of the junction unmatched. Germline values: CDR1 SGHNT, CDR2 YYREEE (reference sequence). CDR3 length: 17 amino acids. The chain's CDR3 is CASSQGQASSYNSPLHF. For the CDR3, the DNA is TGTGCCAGCAGCCAGGGACAGGCGAGCTCCTATAATTCACCCCTCCACTTT.

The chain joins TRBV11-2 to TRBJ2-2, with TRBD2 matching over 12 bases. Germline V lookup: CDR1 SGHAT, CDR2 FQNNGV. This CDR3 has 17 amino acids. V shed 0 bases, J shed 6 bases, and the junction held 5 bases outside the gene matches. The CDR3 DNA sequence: TGTGCCAGCAGCTTAGAACCTAGCGGGGGGGCCGCCGGGGAGCTGTTTTTT. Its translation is CASSLEPSGGAAGELFF.

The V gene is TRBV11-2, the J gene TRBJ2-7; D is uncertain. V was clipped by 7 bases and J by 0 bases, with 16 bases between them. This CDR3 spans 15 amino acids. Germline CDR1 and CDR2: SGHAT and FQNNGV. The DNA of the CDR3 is TGTGCCAGCATCCCGACCCGGGTCAGCTCCTACGAGCAGTACTTC. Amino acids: CASIPTRVSSYEQYF.

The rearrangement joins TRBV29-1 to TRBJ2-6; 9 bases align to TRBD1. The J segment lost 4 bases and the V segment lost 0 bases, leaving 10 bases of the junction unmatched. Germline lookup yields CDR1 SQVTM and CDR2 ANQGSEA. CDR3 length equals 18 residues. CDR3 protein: CSVEDGQGMISGANVLTF. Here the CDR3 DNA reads TGCAGCGTTGAAGATGGACAGGGGATGATTTCAGGGGCCAACGTCCTGACTTTC. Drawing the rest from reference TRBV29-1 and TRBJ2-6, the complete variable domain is SAVISQKPSRDICQRGTSLTIQCQVDSQVTMMFWYRQQPGQSLTLIATANQGSEATYESGFVIDKFPISRPNLTFSTLTVSNMSPEDSSIYLCSVEDGQGMISGANVLTFGAGSRLTVL.

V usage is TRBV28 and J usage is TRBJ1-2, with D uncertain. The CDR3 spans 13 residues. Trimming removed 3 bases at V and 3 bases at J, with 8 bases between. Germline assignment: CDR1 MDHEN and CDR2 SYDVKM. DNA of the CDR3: TGTGCCAGCAGTTTGCCCGGGTACTATGGCTACACCTTC. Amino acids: CASSLPGYYGYTF.